The rows below give T cell receptor beta chains drawn from one sample of a study of OX40 agonist ivuxolimab in advanced cancers. Clones were read by immunoSEQ multiplex PCR, and TCRdb kept only the in-frame ones, dropping some. The table has about 68,000 clones, about 83% seen once. Specimen: CD4+ or CD8+ T cells sorted from blood, collected in a trial of the OX40 agonist ivuxolimab. The receptors shown here come from an adult with an advanced solid tumor such as melanoma, head and neck, liver or kidney cancer. CDR3s include the opening cysteine and the closing phenylalanine or tryptophan. A D gene is named only where the DNA matches it firmly. Rows may omit the clone size; those that give it use once, few, many or a size class.

cdr3_nt | cdr3_aa | j_call | d_call | v_call | clone_size
TGTGCCAGCAGTTATGAAGGGAACAGGGTCAACTATGGCTACACCTTC | CASSYEGNRVNYGYTF | TRBJ1-2 | - | TRBV2 | -
TGTGCCAGCAGCCTATTGGGCGGGAATAATGAAAAACTGTTTTTT | CASSLLGGNNEKLFF | TRBJ1-4 | - | TRBV7-2 | -
TGTGCCAGCAGCCTTATAGTAGGGCCTAGAAATGAGCAGTTCTTC | CASSLIVGPRNEQFF | TRBJ2-1 | - | TRBV14 | -
TGTGCCAGCAGCTCACGCGACCGAACTCTTAGCAATCAGCCCCAGCATTTT | CASSSRDRTLSNQPQHF | TRBJ1-5 | - | TRBV7-8 | once
TGTGCAAGTCGCTTAGAGATGGGGGGTGGGACAGATACGCAGTATTTT | CASRLEMGGGTDTQYF | TRBJ2-3 | - | TRBV12-2 | once
TGTGCCAGCACCAAACAAGGGGAGAAAGATACGCAGTATTTT | CASTKQGEKDTQYF | TRBJ2-3 | - | TRBV6-5 | -
TGTGCCAGCAGCATCTTCGGGGGGACCCAGTACTTC | CASSIFGGTQYF | TRBJ2-5 | - | TRBV7-3 | -
TGTGCCAGCAGCCCAGGGCAGGGGTCCTATGGCTACACCTTC | CASSPGQGSYGYTF | TRBJ1-2 | - | TRBV11-2 | -
TGCGCCACCCGCCAGGACAGGGGAGAAGAAAAACTGTTTTTT | CATRQDRGEEKLFF | TRBJ1-4 | TRBD1 | TRBV5-1 | -
TGTGCCGCAGGGCCCCACTCCTACGAGCAGTACTTC | CAAGPHSYEQYF | TRBJ2-7 | - | TRBV7-9 | -
TGTGCCAGCAGTTACTCGAGCAGGGGCGGTGAAAAACTGTTTTTT | CASSYSSRGGEKLFF | TRBJ1-4 | - | TRBV6-5 | -
TGTGCCAGCAGCCTTAGCACAGATACGCAGTATTTT | CASSLSTDTQYF | TRBJ2-3 | - | TRBV9 | -
TGTGCCAGCAGCTCTGGTCATATGGGGAGGACAGGGGCTTCCTACGAGCAGTACTTC | CASSSGHMGRTGASYEQYF | TRBJ2-7 | TRBD1 | TRBV7-8 | -
TGCAGCGTTGCTCGGACTAGCGGGGGCCCCGGAGAGACCCAGTACTTC | CSVARTSGGPGETQYF | TRBJ2-5 | TRBD2 | TRBV29-1 | -
TGTGCCAGCAGCTTTACCGGGACAGGGGGCACTGAAGCTTTCTTT | CASSFTGTGGTEAFF | TRBJ1-1 | TRBD1 | TRBV7-2 | -
TGTGCCAGCAGTTACTCCTACAGGGGGAACACTGAAGCTTTCTTT | CASSYSYRGNTEAFF | TRBJ1-1 | TRBD1 | TRBV6-5 | -
TGTGCCAGCAGTTACTCAGGGGCTGGCACAGATACGCAGTATTTT | CASSYSGAGTDTQYF | TRBJ2-3 | - | TRBV6-5 | -
TGTGCCAGCAGCTCGACGGCGCAAGAGACCCAGTACTTC | CASSSTAQETQYF | TRBJ2-5 | - | TRBV7-3 | -
TGTGCCAGCACCCAAGGGGGTGGCTACACCTTC | CASTQGGGYTF | TRBJ1-2 | - | TRBV6-6 | once
TGTGCCAGCAGTTATGTTCTCCAAAATAGCAATCAGCCCCAGCATTTT | CASSYVLQNSNQPQHF | TRBJ1-5 | - | TRBV6-6 | once
TGTGCCAGCAGTGTCCGAGGGGAAGCTTTCTTT | CASSVRGEAFF | TRBJ1-1 | - | TRBV2 | few
TGTGCCAGCAGCTCCGGACAGGGAGACCCAGATACGCAGTATTTT | CASSSGQGDPDTQYF | TRBJ2-3 | TRBD1 | TRBV6-5 | -
TGTGCCAGCTCAACAGGGGGTGATGAGCAGTTCTTC | CASSTGGDEQFF | TRBJ2-1 | TRBD1 | TRBV18 | once
TGTGCCAGCAGTTACTGGGGGGGCACTGAAGCTTTCTTT | CASSYWGGTEAFF | TRBJ1-1 | - | TRBV6-6 | once
TGTGCCAGCGGCACAGGGAGGGTGAACACTGAAGCTTTCTTT | CASGTGRVNTEAFF | TRBJ1-1 | - | TRBV7-9 | few
TGCGCCAGCAGCTTGGGTGTGACAGGGGTGGGTGAGCAGTTCTTC | CASSLGVTGVGEQFF | TRBJ2-1 | TRBD1 | TRBV5-1 | -
TGTGCCAGCAGACTGACGGGGCTAGTTGGCAATGAGCAGTTCTTC | CASRLTGLVGNEQFF | TRBJ2-1 | - | TRBV7-2 | -
TGTGCCAACCGTCGGGGGGCTTCGGCAACTAATGAAAAACTGTTTTTT | CANRRGASATNEKLFF | TRBJ1-4 | - | TRBV2 | once
TGTGCCAGCAGGGAGGGGGGAGGTACGCAGTATTTT | CASREGGGTQYF | TRBJ2-3 | - | TRBV27 | -
TGTGCCAGCAGGACAGGGCCCCGAACTGAAGCTTTCTTT | CASRTGPRTEAFF | TRBJ1-1 | TRBD1 | TRBV2 | -
TGTGCCAGCAGTCCCGGACAGGGCCTTAATTATCAGCCCCAGCATTTT | CASSPGQGLNYQPQHF | TRBJ1-5 | TRBD1 | TRBV28 | -
TGCAGCGTTGAGGGTCGGTCGAACACTGAAGCTTTCTTT | CSVEGRSNTEAFF | TRBJ1-1 | - | TRBV29-1 | -
TGTGCCAGCAGTTTTTGGTCCAGTACCGTGGTGCAGTTCTTC | CASSFWSSTVVQFF | TRBJ2-1 | - | TRBV27 | -
TGTGCCAGCAGTGAATGGTACAGGGGGTTTAGTGGCTACACCTTC | CASSEWYRGFSGYTF | TRBJ1-2 | TRBD1 | TRBV25-1 | -
TGTGCCAGTAGTCAGGAACTGCTGATCTATGGCTACACCTTC | CASSQELLIYGYTF | TRBJ1-2 | - | TRBV19 | -
TGTGCCAGCCGCCCTGGGGGAGGGTTTGACGAGCAGTACTTC | CASRPGGGFDEQYF | TRBJ2-7 | TRBD2 | TRBV18 | once
TGTGCCAGCAGTTTGTCGGGACCCTATGGCTACACCTTC | CASSLSGPYGYTF | TRBJ1-2 | - | TRBV28 | -
TGTGCCAGCAGCCAGCCCCTAGCGGGGGGGCTTAGCACAGATACGCAGTATTTT | CASSQPLAGGLSTDTQYF | TRBJ2-3 | TRBD2 | TRBV4-2 | -
TGTGCCAGCTCACCAGGGTCCGGGCAGCCCCAGCATTTT | CASSPGSGQPQHF | TRBJ1-5 | - | TRBV18 | -
TGTGCCAGCAGCAAAGCCCAGGGCACAGAGAACACTGAAGCTTTCTTT | CASSKAQGTENTEAFF | TRBJ1-1 | - | TRBV21-1 | -
TGTGCCAGCAGTTACAACGACGTTGGAAACACCATATATTTT | CASSYNDVGNTIYF | TRBJ1-3 | - | TRBV6-6 | -
TGCGCCAGCAGTGTAAGCGGGGGGTGCACAGATACGCAGTATTTT | CASSVSGGCTDTQYF | TRBJ2-3 | TRBD2 | TRBV10-1 | -
TGTGCCAGCAGCTTTCGGGCGGGGGCTTGGGACACAGATACGCAGTATTTT | CASSFRAGAWDTDTQYF | TRBJ2-3 | - | TRBV7-2 | -
TGTGCCAGCAGCAATTATGGGGGGCGAACTGAAGCTTTCTTT | CASSNYGGRTEAFF | TRBJ1-1 | - | TRBV28 | -
TGTGCCAGCAGGACCCCAGGAGCGGATGAAAAACTGTTTTTT | CASRTPGADEKLFF | TRBJ1-4 | - | TRBV6-5 | -